A selection of T cell receptor beta chains follows, all from one sample in a study of T cell responses to AZD1222 COVID-19 vaccine. Libraries were prepared by immunoSEQ multiplex PCR; TCRdb keeps only in-frame clonotypes and omits some of them. The data contain 130,000 or so clones, 85% to 95% of them singletons. The sequencing used peripheral blood, collected on day 0 of MenACWY control vaccination. The receptors come from an adult in good health. Both conserved end residues are part of each CDR3. The D gene is left open where the match is weak. Rows give clone size only sometimes, using once, few, many, or a class for an expanded clone.

j_call cdr3_length d_call clone_size v_call cdr3_aa cdr3_nt
TRBJ2-5 15 . . TRBV5-4 CASSLDRQPGETQYF TGTGCCAGCAGCTTGGATCGGCAGCCTGGCGAGACCCAGTACTTC
TRBJ1-1 14 . . TRBV5-1 CASSSETGAVEAFF TGCGCCAGCAGCTCAGAAACGGGGGCAGTTGAAGCTTTCTTT
TRBJ2-2 15 . . TRBV6-5 CASTPYGGNTGELFF TGTGCCAGCACCCCGTACGGGGGGAACACCGGGGAGCTGTTTTTT
TRBJ1-1 15 TRBD1 . TRBV18 CASSLKTGMNTEAFF TGTGCCAGCTCACTAAAGACAGGGATGAACACTGAAGCTTTCTTT
TRBJ1-2 16 TRBD1 . TRBV9 CASSGRQGAFNYGYTF TGTGCCAGCAGCGGCCGCCAGGGGGCGTTTAACTATGGCTACACCTTC
TRBJ2-1 14 . . TRBV6-5 CASSYGGSVNEQFF TGTGCCAGCAGTTACGGAGGGTCCGTCAATGAGCAGTTCTTC
TRBJ1-1 15 . . TRBV5-1 CASSLGPGMNTEAFF TGCGCCAGCAGCTTGGGTCCAGGGATGAACACTGAAGCTTTCTTT
TRBJ1-2 14 . . TRBV5-1 CASSLFAGRDGYTF TGCGCCAGCAGCTTGTTCGCAGGGAGGGATGGCTACACCTTC
TRBJ2-1 16 TRBD2 . TRBV7-2 CASSAPRAGGTYEQFF TGTGCCAGCAGCGCCCCTAGGGCGGGGGGGACGTATGAGCAGTTCTTC
TRBJ2-4 16 . few TRBV6-1 CASSEKIQGAKNIQYF TGTGCCAGCAGTGAAAAGATTCAGGGGGCCAAAAACATTCAGTACTTC
TRBJ1-2 15 . . TRBV18 CASSPAGTGNYGYTF TGTGCCAGCTCACCGGCCGGTACAGGGAACTATGGCTACACCTTC
TRBJ2-7 12 . . TRBV19 CASSSGYGEQYF TGTGCCAGTAGTTCGGGGTACGGCGAGCAGTACTTC
TRBJ1-5 15 TRBD1 . TRBV6-5 CASSLDRGGNQPQHF TGTGCCAGCAGTCTGGACAGGGGTGGCAATCAGCCCCAGCATTTT
TRBJ2-1 13 . . TRBV11-3 CASSPRDTYEQFF TGTGCCAGCAGCCCGCGGGACACTTACGAGCAGTTCTTC
TRBJ2-2 15 TRBD2 . TRBV2 CASSRLAGNTGELFF TGTGCCAGCAGTCGACTAGCGGGAAACACCGGGGAGCTGTTTTTT
TRBJ2-1 14 TRBD1 . TRBV29-1 CSVDGQGGYNEQFF TGCAGCGTTGACGGACAGGGGGGGTACAATGAGCAGTTCTTC
TRBJ2-7 15 TRBD1 . TRBV9 CASSAPDRGGVEQYF TGTGCCAGCAGCGCCCCGGACAGGGGTGGGGTCGAGCAGTACTTC
TRBJ1-5 15 TRBD1 . TRBV7-8 CASSLGTGGDQPQHF TGTGCCAGCAGCCTTGGGACAGGGGGCGATCAGCCCCAGCATTTT
TRBJ2-2 14 . . TRBV24-1 CATSGHPNTGELFF TGTGCCACCAGTGGACACCCAAACACCGGGGAGCTGTTTTTT
TRBJ2-7 15 TRBD2 . TRBV11-2 CASSLGLAGVDEQYF TGTGCCAGCAGCTTAGGACTAGCGGGAGTGGACGAGCAGTACTTC
TRBJ1-1 14 . . TRBV2 CASSEGARSTEAFF TGTGCCAGCAGTGAGGGGGCCAGGAGCACTGAAGCTTTCTTT
TRBJ1-1 13 . . TRBV13 CASSLGGVNRAFF TGTGCCAGCAGCTTAGGTGGGGTGAATAGGGCTTTCTTT
TRBJ2-7 14 TRBD1 few TRBV6-1 CASSEWDRGYEQYF TGTGCCAGCAGTGAATGGGACAGGGGTTACGAGCAGTACTTC
TRBJ1-5 14 TRBD1 . TRBV19 CASSPRQGIMPQHF TGTGCCAGTAGTCCCAGACAGGGAATTATGCCCCAGCATTTT
TRBJ2-7 16 TRBD1 . TRBV5-6 CASSLEGTGSSYEQYF TGTGCCAGCAGCTTGGAAGGGACAGGGAGCTCCTACGAGCAGTACTTC
TRBJ2-7 14 . . TRBV30 CAWSVVGGPYEQYF TGTGCCTGGAGTGTAGTAGGGGGTCCCTACGAGCAGTACTTC
TRBJ1-4 13 . . TRBV4-1 CASSVVGNEKLFF TGCGCCAGCAGCGTCGTGGGGAATGAAAAACTGTTTTTT
TRBJ1-5 15 . . TRBV19 CASRSRARSNQPQHF TGTGCCAGCCGTTCCAGGGCCCGATCCAATCAGCCCCAGCATTTT
TRBJ2-3 15 TRBD1 . TRBV27 CASSLRQGVPDTQYF TGTGCCAGCAGTTTAAGACAGGGGGTCCCAGATACGCAGTATTTT
TRBJ1-1 15 . . TRBV7-2 CASSFPSKGYTEAFF TGTGCCAGCAGCTTCCCGAGTAAAGGGTACACTGAAGCTTTCTTT
TRBJ1-5 16 . . TRBV28 CASSLHPGNSNQPQHF TGTGCCAGCAGTTTGCATCCTGGGAATAGCAATCAGCCCCAGCATTTT
TRBJ2-3 15 TRBD2 . TRBV5-1 CASSSSSGGTDTQYF TGCGCCAGCAGCTCATCTAGCGGGGGTACAGATACGCAGTATTTT
TRBJ2-5 14 . . TRBV2 CASSDRQVGETQYF TGTGCCAGCAGTGATCGGCAGGTTGGGGAGACCCAGTACTTC
TRBJ2-2 15 . . TRBV7-2 CASSLDRSNTGELFF TGTGCCAGCAGCTTGGACAGATCGAACACCGGGGAGCTGTTTTTT
TRBJ2-3 16 . . TRBV5-6 CASSFFLRDFLDTQYF TGTGCCAGCAGCTTCTTTCTTCGGGATTTTCTAGATACGCAGTATTTT
TRBJ1-1 15 . . TRBV25-1 CASTLTGPMNTEAFF TGTGCCAGCACTTTGACAGGACCGATGAACACTGAAGCTTTCTTT
TRBJ2-3 15 TRBD2 . TRBV7-9 CASSQRLAGTDTQYF TGTGCCAGCAGCCAGCGGCTAGCGGGCACAGATACGCAGTATTTT
TRBJ1-5 17 TRBD1 . TRBV19 CASSIGQGGPGYQPQHF TGTGCCAGTAGTATTGGACAGGGAGGGCCAGGGTATCAGCCCCAGCATTTT
TRBJ2-3 14 . . TRBV11-2 CASSPNTPTDTQYF TGTGCCAGCAGCCCGAACACCCCCACAGATACGCAGTATTTT
TRBJ1-1 15 . . TRBV5-6 CASSRPGPMNTEAFF TGTGCCAGCAGCAGACCGGGACCGATGAACACTGAAGCTTTCTTT
TRBJ2-3 15 TRBD2 . TRBV6-1 CASSELAGGIDTQYF TGTGCCAGCAGTGAACTAGCGGGAGGGATAGATACGCAGTATTTT
TRBJ1-2 15 . . TRBV6-5 CASSRDPRGESGYTF TGTGCCAGCAGCCGAGACCCTAGGGGAGAGAGTGGCTACACCTTC
TRBJ1-5 13 . once TRBV12-3/TRBV12-4 CASSPGFGQPQHF TGTGCCAGCAGTCCCGGATTCGGACAGCCCCAGCATTTT
TRBJ2-3 15 TRBD2 . TRBV7-6 CASSALAGIPDTQYF TGTGCCAGCTCCGCACTAGCGGGTATCCCAGATACGCAGTATTTT
TRBJ1-2 15 TRBD1 many TRBV3-1/TRBV3-2 CASSLRPAGGYGYTF TGTGCCAGCAGCTTGCGACCCGCAGGGGGCTATGGCTACACCTTC
TRBJ1-1 13 . . TRBV5-4 CASSMTGSEKTFF TGTGCCAGCAGCATGACAGGCTCGGAAAAAACTTTCTTT
TRBJ1-5 14 TRBD1 . TRBV19 CASSTGQGAQPQHF TGTGCCAGTAGTACCGGACAGGGGGCTCAGCCCCAGCATTTT
TRBJ1-6 16 . . TRBV6-1 CASSQGYGSRNSPLHF TGTGCCAGCAGTCAAGGGTATGGCAGCCGCAATTCACCCCTCCACTTT
TRBJ1-2 16 . . TRBV5-6 CASSFITGWANYGYTF TGTGCCAGCAGCTTTATTACGGGGTGGGCTAACTATGGCTACACCTTC
TRBJ1-2 13 . . TRBV7-2 CASSLRQGYGYTF TGTGCCAGCAGCTTAAGGCAGGGGTATGGCTACACCTTC
TRBJ1-2 14 . . TRBV14 CASSQDQTNYGYTF TGTGCCAGCAGCCAAGACCAGACTAACTATGGCTACACCTTC
TRBJ1-4 17 TRBD1 . TRBV5-1 CASSLGVRGQGDEKLFF TGCGCCAGCAGCCTCGGGGTACGGGGACAGGGAGACGAAAAACTGTTTTTT
TRBJ1-2 13 TRBD1 . TRBV5-5 CASSYRGSYGYTF TGTGCCAGCAGCTACAGGGGCAGCTATGGCTACACCTTC
TRBJ1-4 13 . . TRBV29-1 CSVTKRTDEKLFF TGCAGCGTTACAAAGAGGACAGATGAAAAACTGTTTTTT
TRBJ1-3 13 . . TRBV29-1 CSVELSSGNTIYF TGCAGCGTTGAACTATCCTCTGGAAACACCATATATTTT
TRBJ1-2 14 . . TRBV3-1/TRBV3-2 CASSQTGLYYGYTF TGTGCCAGCAGCCAAACAGGCCTCTACTATGGCTACACCTTC